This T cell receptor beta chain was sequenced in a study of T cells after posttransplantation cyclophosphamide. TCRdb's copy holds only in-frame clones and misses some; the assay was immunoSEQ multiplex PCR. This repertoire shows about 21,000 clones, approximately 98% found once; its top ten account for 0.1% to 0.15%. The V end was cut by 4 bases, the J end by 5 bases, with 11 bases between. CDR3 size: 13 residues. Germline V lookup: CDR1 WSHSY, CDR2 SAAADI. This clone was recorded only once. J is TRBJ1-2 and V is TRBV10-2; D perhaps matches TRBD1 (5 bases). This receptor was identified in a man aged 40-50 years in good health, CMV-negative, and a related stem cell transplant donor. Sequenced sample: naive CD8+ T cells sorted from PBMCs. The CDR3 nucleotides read TGCGCCAGCAGTGCCGACAGCCTGTATGGCTACACCTTC. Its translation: CASSADSLYGYTF.